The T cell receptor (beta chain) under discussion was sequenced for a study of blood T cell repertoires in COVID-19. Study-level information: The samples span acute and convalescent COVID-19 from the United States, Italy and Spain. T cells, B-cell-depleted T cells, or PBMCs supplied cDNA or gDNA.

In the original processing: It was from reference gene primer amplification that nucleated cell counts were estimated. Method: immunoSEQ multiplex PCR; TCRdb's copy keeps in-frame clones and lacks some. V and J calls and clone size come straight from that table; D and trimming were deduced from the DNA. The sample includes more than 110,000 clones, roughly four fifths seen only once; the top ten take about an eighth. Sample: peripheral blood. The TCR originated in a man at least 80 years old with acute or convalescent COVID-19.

The CDR3 here is CASKEPRGSTEAFF. Here the CDR3 DNA reads TGTGCCAGCAAGGAGCCCAGGGGTAGCACTGAAGCTTTCTTT. The chain joins TRBV6-6 to TRBJ1-1; a weak D match, TRBD1 (6 bases). The V gene lost 7 bases and the J gene lost 4 bases, with 16 bases spanning the gap. Germline CDR1 reads MNHNY; CDR2 reads SVGAGI (reference sequence). This CDR3 contains 14 residues.